Shown below are 2 T cell receptor beta chains from a single sample sequenced in a study of CXCR3-negative and CXCR3-positive naive CD8 T cells. It was by 5' RACE with UMI labels that the TRB cDNA libraries were prepared. TCRdb re-called the 5' RACE reads, yielding one record per CDR3 amino acid sequence without DNA. This table holds about 50,000 distinct CDR3 sequences. The sample comprised naive CXCR3- CD8+ T cells from blood. Subset defined: CD45RO-CCR7+CD27+CD95- naive CD8+ T cells lacking CXCR3 (TNR3-). All receptors come from a human donor in good health. Some clones in this sample may be carry-over from other donors' samples.

The CDR3 is CASSLTGTSGGRTGEQYF. The chain employs TRBV12-3 or TRBV12-4 and TRBJ2-7; the D gene TCRdb calls, TRBD2, cannot be checked with no DNA. The CDR3 has 18 amino acids.

V usage is TRBV27 and J usage is TRBJ2-7; TCRdb designates TRBD1, a call that cannot be tested without DNA. CDR1 and CDR2 from the germline V gene are MNHEY and SMNVEV (reference sequence). The CDR3 is 14 amino acids. CDR3 protein: CASSPGTFGAEQYF.